This T cell receptor (beta chain) was retrieved from a study of cytomegalovirus exposure and HLA in healthy donors. This clone was counted only a few times. The CDR3 loop spans 16 amino acids. V shed 0 bases and J shed 2 bases, with 13 bases lying between them. Germline CDR1 GTSNPN, CDR2 SVGIG (reference sequence). The PCR employed 60 Vbeta primers together with 13 Jbeta primers. Some clones are missing from TCRdb's copy, which holds only in-frame ones; the method was immunoSEQ multiplex PCR. This sample has under 85,000 clones, with more than 75% found just once. This sequence joins TRBV30 and TRBJ2-2; D might be TRBD1 (5 bases). Sequencing input: PBMCs. The receptor's source is a man aged 18-30 years in good health and CMV-seronegative. The CDR3 spells CAWSVQGQINTGELFF. Here the CDR3 DNA reads TGTGCCTGGAGTGTTCAAGGACAAATTAACACCGGGGAGCTGTTTTTT.